Included here is one T cell receptor beta chain sequence, with context. Its antigen remains unidentified. Repertoires were generated with immunoSEQ multiplex PCR, while TCRdb's copy carries only in-frame clones and drops some. This table holds about 100,000 clones, 90% found once. These data originate in a study of T cell responses to AZD1222 COVID-19 vaccine. General study findings and limits: White British ancestry dominated among donors, who included more females, and clonal diversity was possibly underestimated. Spike-wide coverage was observed for vaccine-associated CD4 TCRs, with dominant responses at 160-218 and 743-854. Within unmutated variant regions lay the reported targets of nearly half of spike-specific TCRs. Receipt of two AZD1222 doses was followed by a rise in Spike-specific TCR breadth and depth.

CDR3 size: 16 residues. The V gene lost 0 bases and the J gene lost 0 bases, with 10 bases spanning the gap. In germline, CDR1 is SGHDT, CDR2 YYEEEE. The chain links TRBV5-6 to TRBJ2-4; no clear D gene. The source is an adult in good health. Material: peripheral blood, obtained on day 0 of AZD1222 vaccination. The CDR3 loop reads CASSLVEELAKNIQYF. DNA for the CDR3: TGTGCCAGCAGCTTGGTCGAGGAATTAGCCAAAAACATTCAGTACTTC.